This passage covers 20 T cell receptor beta chains from one sample sequenced in a study of Graves' ophthalmopathy and Graves' hyperthyroidism. The authors amplified TCR beta CDR3 regions, and they did so from RNA transcripts for repertoire sequencing. Second-round multiplex PCR came after first-round RT-PCR with HTBI primers. TCRdb reanalysed the multiplex PCR reads using MiXCR and keeps one entry per CDR3 protein. This table has roughly 350,000 distinct CDR3 sequences, 15% to 20% appearing once. The specimen sequenced was peripheral blood. The receptors stem from an adult woman with stable Graves' hyperthyroidism.

There are many counts of this clonotype. V and J are TRBV2 and TRBJ2-7; D gene uncertain. Trimming removed 5 bases at V and 3 bases at J, with 8 bases between. The CDR3 has 12 residues. Germline V gene lookup returns CDR1 SNHLY and CDR2 FYNNEI. The CDR3 region has the DNA TGTGCCAGCAGTCGAGACCTCTACGAGCAGTACTTC. It translates to CASSRDLYEQYF.

The sample holds many counts of this clonotype. This chain joins TRBV20-1 and TRBJ2-5; D is unclear. Trimming cost V 2 bases and J 2 bases, with 6 bases left between them. Germline assignment: CDR1 DFQATT and CDR2 SNEGSKA (reference sequence). CDR3 length: 12 amino acids. CDR3 in amino acids: CSARTIQETQYF. The DNA of the CDR3 is TGCAGTGCTAGAACCATTCAAGAGACCCAGTACTTC.

This clonotype was recorded many times. The chain recombines TRBV12-3 or TRBV12-4 with TRBJ1-6, with 7 positions matching TRBD1. Trimming removed 5 bases from V and 9 bases from J; junction bases left unmatched: 4. The CDR3 has 13 residues. CDR3 in amino acids: CASSRQGGSPLHF. Here the CDR3 DNA reads TGTGCCAGCAGTCGACAGGGTGGTTCACCCCTCCACTTT.

This clonotype was detected many times. The V gene is TRBV12-3 or TRBV12-4, the J gene TRBJ1-1; D gene unclear. The CDR3 is made up of 13 amino acids. Trimming shortened V by 2 bases and J by 1 base, and 5 bases separated the two germline ends. The chain's CDR3 is CASSLQANTEAFF. The CDR3 DNA reads as TGTGCCAGCAGTTTACAAGCGAACACTGAAGCTTTCTTT.

The genes are TRBV20-1 and TRBJ2-7, with D maybe TRBD1 (6 bases). Trimming cost V 4 bases and J 4 bases, with 14 bases left between them. The CDR3 spans 13 residues. Germline V lookup: CDR1 DFQATT, CDR2 SNEGSKA (reference sequence). CDR3 in amino acids: CSATRGNGYEQYF. The CDR3 nucleotides are TGCAGTGCTACAAGGGGGAACGGGTACGAGCAGTACTTC.

This clonotype was observed at least ten times. This chain joins TRBV2 and TRBJ1-5; TRBD1 aligns across 8 bases. CDR3 length equals 15 residues. Trimming took 6 bases from V and 3 from J; bases not matched to a gene: 7. Germline values: CDR1 SNHLY, CDR2 FYNNEI. The DNA of the CDR3 is TGTGCCAGCAGGACTAGGACAGGGAACAATCAGCCCCAGCATTTT. It encodes CASRTRTGNNQPQHF.

This clonotype occurred many times. This sequence joins TRBV20-1 and TRBJ2-7; 10 nucleotides agree with TRBD1. Germline values: CDR1 DFQATT, CDR2 SNEGSKA (reference sequence). The CDR3 extends over 13 amino acids. With 3 bases clipped from V and 4 bases from J, the junction kept 3 bases outside the gene matches. CDR3 DNA: TGCAGTGCTAGTGCGGGACAGGGGTACGAGCAGTACTTC. As protein: CSASAGQGYEQYF.

This clonotype was observed a single time. The chain couples TRBV12-3 or TRBV12-4 to TRBJ1-1; possible D gene TRBD1, 5 bases. Trimming pared 8 bases from V and 0 bases from J, leaving 13 bases between. CDR3 length: 14 residues. CDR3 coding DNA: TGTGCCAGCGCTCGCGGGGCTCTGAACACTGAAGCTTTCTTT. Translation gives CASARGALNTEAFF.

The rearrangement links TRBV6-1 to TRBJ1-1; tentatively, D is TRBD1 (6 bases). The CDR3 covers 14 residues. Trimming removed 4 bases from V and 5 bases from J, with 14 bases in between. Germline V gene sequence: CDR1 MNHNS, CDR2 SASEGT. The CDR3: CASSGPGGRTEAFF. The DNA of the CDR3 is TGTGCCAGCAGTGGTCCGGGGGGGCGAACTGAAGCTTTCTTT.

V and J are TRBV2 and TRBJ2-4, with D possibly matching TRBD2 (5 bases). Germline V CDR1 and CDR2: SNHLY, FYNNEI. This CDR3 region has 16 residues. V shed 3 bases and J shed 1 base, with 13 bases lying between them. The CDR3 DNA reads TGTGCCAGCAGTGACGGACTGTCCGGGGCCAAAAACATTCAGTACTTC. Translated: CASSDGLSGAKNIQYF.

The chain combines TRBV28 with TRBJ2-5, with D tentatively TRBD1 (8 bases). V was shortened by 10 bases and J by 5 bases, with 17 bases between the two germline ends. This CDR3 spans 13 amino acids. The germline CDR1 and CDR2 sequences are MDHEN and SYDVKM. CDR3 loop: CATHRGREETQYF. The CDR3 nucleotides are TGTGCCACCCACAGGGGGAGGGAGGAGACCCAGTACTTC.

This clonotype was recorded many times. This chain uses TRBV12-3 or TRBV12-4 with TRBJ1-1; a weak D match, TRBD1 (5 bases). V was pared by 1 base and J by 1 base, with 10 bases between. The length of the CDR3 is 15 residues. The chain's CDR3 is CASSLDLDKNTEAFF. As DNA, the CDR3 is TGTGCCAGCAGTTTAGACTTGGACAAGAACACTGAAGCTTTCTTT.

This clonotype was counted ten times or more. The chain couples TRBV18 to TRBJ2-7; TRBD1 matches at 7 bases. V gave up 2 bases and J gave up 4 bases; unmatched junction bases: 11. The germline V gene has CDR1 KGHSH and CDR2 LQKENI. The CDR3 extends over 16 amino acids. The CDR3 region has the DNA TGTGCCAGCTCACCAACCGGGACAGCTAGGGCGTACGAGCAGTACTTC. Protein product: CASSPTGTARAYEQYF. Full variable domain (remainder filled in from reference TRBV18 and TRBJ2-7): NAGVMQNPRHLVRRRGQEARLRCSPMKGHSHVYWYRQLPEEGLKFMVYLQKENIIDESGMPKERFSAEFPKEGPSILRIQQVVRGDSAAYFCASSPTGTARAYEQYFGPGTRLTVT.

Details on this clonotype: An end of the junction does not agree with germline; a read error may underlie this. The chain employs TRBV3-1 and TRBJ2-7; D not resolved. The CDR3 covers 11 residues. Germline V lookup: CDR1 LGHDT, CDR2 YNNKEL (reference sequence). The CDR3 loop is CASGNSDEQYF. The CDR3 coding sequence is TGTGCCAGCGGAAACTCCGACGAGCAGTACTTC.

The sample holds many counts of this clonotype. V is TRBV6-2 or TRBV6-3 and J is TRBJ2-7; 12 bases are shared with TRBD2. The germline CDR1 and CDR2 sequences are MNHEY and SVGEGT. The CDR3 covers 16 residues. V shed 8 bases and J 3 bases; nucleotides not matched to a gene: 11. Here the CDR3 reads CASGTPSGRAGYEQYF. For the CDR3, the DNA is TGTGCCAGCGGTACCCCTAGCGGGAGGGCCGGCTACGAGCAGTACTTC.

This clonotype was seen many times. J is TRBJ2-7 and V is TRBV7-9; 9 bases agree with TRBD1. The length of the CDR3 is 14 residues. The V and J ends lost 5 bases and 3 bases, in that order; junction bases with no gene match: 5. CDR1 and CDR2 from the germline V gene are SEHNR and FQNEAQ (reference sequence). The CDR3 bases are TGTGCCAGCAGCGCCCGGGACAGGGACTACGAGCAGTACTTC. Its translation is CASSARDRDYEQYF.

This sequence joins TRBV12-3 or TRBV12-4 and TRBJ2-5; no firm D call. The CDR3 is made up of 14 amino acids. Trimming left V 3 bases short and J 2 bases short, with 10 bases between. This CDR3 is CASSFKGGQETQYF. Here the CDR3 DNA reads TGTGCCAGCAGTTTTAAGGGTGGGCAAGAGACCCAGTACTTC.

This clonotype was seen at least ten times. The chain is built from TRBV7-6 and TRBJ1-6; D might be TRBD1 (5 bases). Germline values: CDR1 SGHVS, CDR2 FNYEAQ. This CDR3 is built from 15 residues. V was cut by 5 bases and J by 8 bases, with 16 bases left in between. CDR3 in DNA: TGTGCCAGCAGCCTACAAGCCGACAGCTATTCACCCCTCCACTTT. It codes for CASSLQADSYSPLHF.

This clonotype was recorded at least ten times. The gene calls are TRBV4-3 and TRBJ2-7; perhaps D is TRBD1 or TRBD2 (5 bases each). The CDR3 covers 13 residues. V lost 0 bases to trimming and J lost 6 bases, with 9 bases between them. Germline CDR1 reads LGHNA; CDR2 reads YSLEER. The CDR3 nucleotides are TGCGCCAGCAGCCAAGATGCAGGGACCGAGCAGTACTTC. This sequence encodes CASSQDAGTEQYF.

In this sample, this clonotype turned up many times. The chain has TRBV7-8 and TRBJ2-7; 8 bases fit TRBD2. This CDR3 is built from 15 residues. V shed 5 bases, J shed 1 base, and the junction held 7 bases outside the gene matches. Germline assignment: CDR1 SGHVS and CDR2 FQNEAQ. CDR3 residues: CASSISAGVSYEQYF. CDR3 nucleotides: TGTGCCAGCAGCATCTCAGCGGGAGTGTCCTACGAGCAGTACTTC.